This T cell receptor beta chain was captured in a study of cytomegalovirus exposure and HLA in healthy donors (dated by TCRdb to 2016 to 2017). Notes on the research overall: According to a later analysis, one platform produced both the 120 validation repertoires and the roughly 650 repertoires of the first cohort. The study aimed to test whether signatures of past pathogen exposure could be identified by cataloging public T cell receptors. To predict cytomegalovirus infection status, the study brought together high-throughput TCR immunosequencing, statistical association of individual TCRs with disease status, and machine learning. A separate validation cohort of more than 100 different subjects was used in addition to the approximately 610-subject first cohort. What the work shows at the level of the full study, not this receptor alone: A few of the identified cytomegalovirus-associated TCR beta chains were confirmed in vitro to be specific for cytomegalovirus antigens. Of the cluster scores, 90% to 95% were above 0 in a later analysis, which found that TCRs clustered in the first cohort also tended to co-occur in the 120 validation repertoires. A total of some 180 TCR beta chains were listed by the study as associated with cytomegalovirus. The classifier was reported to diagnose cytomegalovirus status with high specificity and sensitivity in both the original and validation cohorts. All 110 or so repertoires were used to score co-occurrence in the validation cohort in a later analysis, because that analysis had no HLA typing for the cohort. Most TCR sequences were observed very rarely across donors, whereas some public TCRs were present in many individuals. According to the authors, the approach could potentially be generalized to other disease states and immunological phenotypes.

Per the germline V gene, KGHSH is the CDR1 and LQKENI is the CDR2. V ends up 3 bases short and J 3 bases short, with an unmatched junction base count of 1. Inclusive of the bounding cysteine and phenylalanine, the CDR3 is 13 residues long. Only CDR3 DNA remains: 39 bases, in frame from the first base. The library came from the immunoSEQ multiplex PCR assay. On the authors' methods: To diagnose cytomegalovirus status from the catalog of TCR beta chain sequences, a statistical classification framework was built. This immuneACCESS table, as held by TCRdb, lists in-frame sequences with V and J called but not all clones. Of the missing ones, under half trace to an unresolved V gene in checked studies; the others have no known cause. For V, J and clone size, that table is used; D and trimming come from the DNA. This sample comprises about 180,000 clones, around nine tenths of them detected only once. Under 3.5% of the sample lies in the top ten.

The donors were included in the validation cohort of roughly 130 subjects, a group kept apart from the roughly 610-subject first cohort. This clone occurred a few times. What this receptor recognizes is not known. Base qualities are not provided; no much larger clone lies one nucleotide away. This chain is built from TRBV18 and TRBJ1-1; the junction holds 7 bases that match TRBD1. Sequencing was carried out using PBMCs. This clonotype was sampled from a man between 18 and 29 years old in good health and CMV-seropositive. CDR3 loop: CASSPDRDTEAFF. The nucleotides are TGTGCCAGCTCACCCGACAGGGACACTGAAGCTTTCTTT.